The clone carrying this TCR beta chain was counted ten times or more. The antigen is not known. This sample was taken from a study of CD8 T cells in ankylosing spondylitis. TCR beta libraries were made by quantitative 5'-RACE with molecular barcodes. MiXCR, applied by TCRdb to the 5' RACE reads, yields one record per CDR3 protein. The data show around 430,000 distinct CDR3 sequences, with 15% to 20% seen just once and approximately 1% held by the top ten. General study points: Peripheral blood held disease-linked clones only at relatively low frequency, and these were CD8+. Earlier authors reported some of these motif variants in reactive arthritis synovial fluid and blood. There was a TCR beta motif, made of 7 or 8 highly homologous variants, that appeared characteristic of ankylosing spondylitis blood.

The sequence was collected from a male donor with ankylosing spondylitis. The sample comprised blood, either unsorted or a sorted T cell fraction (not recorded which).

CDR3 bases: TGTGCCAGCAGTTTAGCCGGGACAGGGGAAACTGTCCTCCACTTT. This sequence encodes CASSLAGTGETVLHF. J is TRBJ1-6 and V is TRBV12-3 or TRBV12-4; 10 nucleotides line up with TRBD1. The CDR3 consists of 15 residues. V trimming: 0 bases; J trimming: 15 bases; junction bases outside the gene matches: 8.